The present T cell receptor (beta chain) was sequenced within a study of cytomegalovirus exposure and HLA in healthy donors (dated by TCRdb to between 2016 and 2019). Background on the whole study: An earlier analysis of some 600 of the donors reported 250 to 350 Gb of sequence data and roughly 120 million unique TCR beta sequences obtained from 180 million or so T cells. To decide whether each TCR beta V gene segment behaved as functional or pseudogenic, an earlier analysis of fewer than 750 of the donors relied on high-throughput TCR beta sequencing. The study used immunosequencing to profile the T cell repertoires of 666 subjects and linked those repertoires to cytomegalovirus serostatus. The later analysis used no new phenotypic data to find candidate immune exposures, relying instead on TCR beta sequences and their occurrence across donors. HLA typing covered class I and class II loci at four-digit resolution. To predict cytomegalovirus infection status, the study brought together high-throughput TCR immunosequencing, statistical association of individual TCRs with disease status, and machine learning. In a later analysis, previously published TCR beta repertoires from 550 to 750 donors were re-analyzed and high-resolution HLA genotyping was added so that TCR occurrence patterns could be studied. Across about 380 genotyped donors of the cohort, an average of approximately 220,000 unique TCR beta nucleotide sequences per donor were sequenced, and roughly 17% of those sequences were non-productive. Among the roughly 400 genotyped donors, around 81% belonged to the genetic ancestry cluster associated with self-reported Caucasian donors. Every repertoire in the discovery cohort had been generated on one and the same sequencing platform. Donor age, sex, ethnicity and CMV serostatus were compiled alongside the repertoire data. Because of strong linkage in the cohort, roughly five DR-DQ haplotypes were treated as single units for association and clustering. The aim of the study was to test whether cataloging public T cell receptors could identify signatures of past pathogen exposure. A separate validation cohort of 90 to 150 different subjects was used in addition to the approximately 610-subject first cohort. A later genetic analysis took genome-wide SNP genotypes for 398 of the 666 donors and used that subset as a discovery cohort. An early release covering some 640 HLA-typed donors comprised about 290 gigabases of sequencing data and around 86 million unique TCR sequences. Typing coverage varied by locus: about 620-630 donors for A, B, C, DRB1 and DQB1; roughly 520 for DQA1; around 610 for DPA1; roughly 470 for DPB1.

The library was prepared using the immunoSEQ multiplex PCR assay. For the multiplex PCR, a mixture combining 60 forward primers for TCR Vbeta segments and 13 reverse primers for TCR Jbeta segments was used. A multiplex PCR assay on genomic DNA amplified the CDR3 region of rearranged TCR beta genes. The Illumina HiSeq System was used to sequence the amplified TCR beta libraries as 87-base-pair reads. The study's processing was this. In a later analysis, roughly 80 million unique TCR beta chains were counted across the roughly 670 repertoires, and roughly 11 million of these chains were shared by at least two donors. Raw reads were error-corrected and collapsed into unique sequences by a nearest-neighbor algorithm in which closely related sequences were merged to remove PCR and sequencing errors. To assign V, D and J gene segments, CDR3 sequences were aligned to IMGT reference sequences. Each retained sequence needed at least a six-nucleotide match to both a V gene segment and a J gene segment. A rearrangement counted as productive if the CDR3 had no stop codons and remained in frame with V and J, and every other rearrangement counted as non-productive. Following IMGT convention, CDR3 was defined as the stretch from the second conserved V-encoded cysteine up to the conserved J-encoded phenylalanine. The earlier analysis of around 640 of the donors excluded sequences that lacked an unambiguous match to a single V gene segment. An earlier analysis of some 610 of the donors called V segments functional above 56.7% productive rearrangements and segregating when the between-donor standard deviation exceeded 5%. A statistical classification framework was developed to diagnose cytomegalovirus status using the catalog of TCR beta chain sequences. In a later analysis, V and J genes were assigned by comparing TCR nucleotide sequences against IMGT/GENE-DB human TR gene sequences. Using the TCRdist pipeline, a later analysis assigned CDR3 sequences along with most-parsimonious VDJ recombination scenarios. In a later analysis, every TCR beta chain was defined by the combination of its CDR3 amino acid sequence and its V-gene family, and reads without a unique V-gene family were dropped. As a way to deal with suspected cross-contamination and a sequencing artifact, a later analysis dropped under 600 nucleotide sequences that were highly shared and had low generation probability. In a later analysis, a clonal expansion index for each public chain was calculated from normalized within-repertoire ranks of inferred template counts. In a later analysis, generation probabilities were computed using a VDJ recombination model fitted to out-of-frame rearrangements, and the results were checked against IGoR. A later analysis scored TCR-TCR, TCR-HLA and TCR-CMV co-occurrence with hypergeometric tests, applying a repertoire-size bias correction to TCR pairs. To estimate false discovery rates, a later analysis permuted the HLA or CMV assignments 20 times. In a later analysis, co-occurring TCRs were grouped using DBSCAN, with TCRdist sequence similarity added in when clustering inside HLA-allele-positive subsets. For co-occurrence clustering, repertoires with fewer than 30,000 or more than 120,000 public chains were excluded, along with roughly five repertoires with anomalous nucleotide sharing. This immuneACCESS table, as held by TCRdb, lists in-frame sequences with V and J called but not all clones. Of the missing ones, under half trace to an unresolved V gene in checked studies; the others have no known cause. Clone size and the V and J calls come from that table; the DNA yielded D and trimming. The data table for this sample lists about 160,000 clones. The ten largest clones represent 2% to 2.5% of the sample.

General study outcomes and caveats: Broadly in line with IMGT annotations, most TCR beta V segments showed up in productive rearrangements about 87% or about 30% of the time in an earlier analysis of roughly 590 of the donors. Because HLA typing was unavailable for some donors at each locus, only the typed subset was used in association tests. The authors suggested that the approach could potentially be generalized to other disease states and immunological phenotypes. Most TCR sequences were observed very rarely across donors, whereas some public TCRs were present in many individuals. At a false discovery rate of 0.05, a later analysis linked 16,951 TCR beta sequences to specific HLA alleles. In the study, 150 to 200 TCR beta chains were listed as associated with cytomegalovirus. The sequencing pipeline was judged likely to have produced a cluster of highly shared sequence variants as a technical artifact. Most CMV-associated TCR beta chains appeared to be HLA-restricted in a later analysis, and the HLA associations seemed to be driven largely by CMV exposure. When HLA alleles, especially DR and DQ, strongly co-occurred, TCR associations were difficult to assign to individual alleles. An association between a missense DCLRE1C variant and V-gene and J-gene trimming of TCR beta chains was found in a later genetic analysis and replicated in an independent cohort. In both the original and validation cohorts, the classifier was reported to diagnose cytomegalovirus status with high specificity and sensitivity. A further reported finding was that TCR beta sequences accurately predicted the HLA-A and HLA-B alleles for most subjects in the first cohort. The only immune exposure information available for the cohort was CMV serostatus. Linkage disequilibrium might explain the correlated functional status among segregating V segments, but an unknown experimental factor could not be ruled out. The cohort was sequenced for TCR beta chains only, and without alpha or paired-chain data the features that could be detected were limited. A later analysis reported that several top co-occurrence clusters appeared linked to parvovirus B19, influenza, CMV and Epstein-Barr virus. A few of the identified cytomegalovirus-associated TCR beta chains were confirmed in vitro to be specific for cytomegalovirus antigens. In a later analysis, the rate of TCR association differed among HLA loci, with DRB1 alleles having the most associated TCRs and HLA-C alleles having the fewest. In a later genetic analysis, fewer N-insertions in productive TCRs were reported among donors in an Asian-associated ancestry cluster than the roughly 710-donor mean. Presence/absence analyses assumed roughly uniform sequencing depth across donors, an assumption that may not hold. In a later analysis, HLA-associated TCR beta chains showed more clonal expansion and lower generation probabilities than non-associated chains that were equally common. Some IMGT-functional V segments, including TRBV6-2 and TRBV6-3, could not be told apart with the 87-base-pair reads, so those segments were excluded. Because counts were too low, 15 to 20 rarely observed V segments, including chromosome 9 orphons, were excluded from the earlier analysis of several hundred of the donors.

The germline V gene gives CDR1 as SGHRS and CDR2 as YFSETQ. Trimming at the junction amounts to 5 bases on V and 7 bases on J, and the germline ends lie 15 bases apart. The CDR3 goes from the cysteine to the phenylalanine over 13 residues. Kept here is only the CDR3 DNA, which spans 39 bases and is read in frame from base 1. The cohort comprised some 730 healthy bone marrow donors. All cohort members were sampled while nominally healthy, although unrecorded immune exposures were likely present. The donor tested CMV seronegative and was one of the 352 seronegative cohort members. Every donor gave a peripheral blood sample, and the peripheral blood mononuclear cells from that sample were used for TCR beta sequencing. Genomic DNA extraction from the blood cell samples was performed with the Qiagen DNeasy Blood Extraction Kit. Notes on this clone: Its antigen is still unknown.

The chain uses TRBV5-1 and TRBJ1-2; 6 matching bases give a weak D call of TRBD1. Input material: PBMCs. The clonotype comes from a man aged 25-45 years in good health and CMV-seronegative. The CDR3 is CASRFEGDRGYTF. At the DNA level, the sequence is TGCGCCAGCAGATTTGAGGGGGATCGTGGCTACACCTTC. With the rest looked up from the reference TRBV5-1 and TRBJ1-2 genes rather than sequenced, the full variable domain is KAGVTQTPRYLIKTRGQQVTLSCSPISGHRSVSWYQQTPGQGLQFLFEYFSETQRNKGNFPGRFSGRQFSNSRSEMNVSTLELGDSALYLCASRFEGDRGYTFGSGTRLTVV.